Below, one T cell receptor (beta chain) is given with its context. What it binds is not known. Blood draws occurred at baseline, cycle 4 day 1, and cycle 7 day 1. Only in-frame clones appear in the TCRdb table, and some are missing; sequencing was by immunoSEQ multiplex PCR. The profile shows tens of thousands of clones, approximately 86% of them singletons. These data are taken from a study of OX40 agonist ivuxolimab in advanced cancers. Study overall: Patients received the agonistic anti-OX40 (CD134) antibody ivuxolimab. Administration of intravenous ivuxolimab to patients occurred every 2 weeks at 0.01 to 10 mg/kg. General study points: Among patients with partial responses at 0.1-3.0 mg/kg, clonal expansion was among the lowest.

Per germline, CDR1 SGDLS and CDR2 YYNGEE. This CDR3 spans 13 amino acids. Trimming removed 1 base at V and 4 bases at J, with 9 bases between. The chain carries TRBV9 and TRBJ2-7; D call uncertain. This receptor was obtained from an adult with an advanced solid tumor such as melanoma, head and neck, liver or kidney cancer. The sample in question was CD4+ or CD8+ T cells sorted from blood, obtained in a trial of the OX40 agonist ivuxolimab. CDR3 nucleotides: TGTGCCAGCAGCGTACAGTCTGGGTACGAGCAGTACTTC. It specifies CASSVQSGYEQYF.